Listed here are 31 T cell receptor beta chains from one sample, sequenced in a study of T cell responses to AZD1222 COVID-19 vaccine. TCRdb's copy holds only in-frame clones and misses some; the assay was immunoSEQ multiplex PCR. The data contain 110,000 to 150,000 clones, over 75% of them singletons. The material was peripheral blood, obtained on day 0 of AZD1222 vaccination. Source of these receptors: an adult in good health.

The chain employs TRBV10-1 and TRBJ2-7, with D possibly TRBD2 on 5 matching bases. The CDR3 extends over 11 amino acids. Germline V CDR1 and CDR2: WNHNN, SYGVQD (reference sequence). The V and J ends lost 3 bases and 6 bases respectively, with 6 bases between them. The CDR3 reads CASSDGGEQYF. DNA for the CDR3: TGCGCCAGCAGTGACGGAGGCGAGCAGTACTTC.

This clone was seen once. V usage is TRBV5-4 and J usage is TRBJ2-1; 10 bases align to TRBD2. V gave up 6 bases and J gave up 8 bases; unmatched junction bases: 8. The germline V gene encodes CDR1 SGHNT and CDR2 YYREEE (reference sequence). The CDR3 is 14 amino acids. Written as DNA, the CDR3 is TGTGCCAGCAAACTAGCGGGGCCCCTCCATGAGCAGTTCTTC. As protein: CASKLAGPLHEQFF.

The CDR3 protein is CSVEDTGGAGGYTF. The CDR3 DNA follows: TGCAGCGTTGAAGACACAGGGGGCGCAGGTGGCTACACCTTC. The J gene is TRBJ1-2, the V gene TRBV29-1; 9 nucleotides match TRBD1. The CDR3 totals 14 residues. Germline lookup yields CDR1 SQVTM and CDR2 ANQGSEA. V was pared by 0 bases and J by 7 bases, with 6 bases of the junction left unmatched.

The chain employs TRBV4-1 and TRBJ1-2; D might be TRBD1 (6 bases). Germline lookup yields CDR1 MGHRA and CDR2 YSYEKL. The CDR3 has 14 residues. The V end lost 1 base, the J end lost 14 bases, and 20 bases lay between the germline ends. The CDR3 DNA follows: TGCGCCAGCAGCCAAGTACTATTACAGGGCCCCCCTACCTTC. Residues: CASSQVLLQGPPTF.

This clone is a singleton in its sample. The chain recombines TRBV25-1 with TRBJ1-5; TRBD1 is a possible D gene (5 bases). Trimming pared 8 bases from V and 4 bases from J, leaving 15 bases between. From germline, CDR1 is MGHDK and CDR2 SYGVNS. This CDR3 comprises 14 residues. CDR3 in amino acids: CASRSPGKNQPQHF. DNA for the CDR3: TGTGCCAGCCGCAGCCCAGGGAAGAATCAGCCCCAGCATTTT.

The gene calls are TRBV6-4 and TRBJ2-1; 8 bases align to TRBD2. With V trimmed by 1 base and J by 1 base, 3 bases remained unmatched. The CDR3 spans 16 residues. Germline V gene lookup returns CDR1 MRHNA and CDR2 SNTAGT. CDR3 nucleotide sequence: TGTGCCAGCAGTGACTTACCGGGGGGGTCCTACAATGAGCAGTTCTTC. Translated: CASSDLPGGSYNEQFF.

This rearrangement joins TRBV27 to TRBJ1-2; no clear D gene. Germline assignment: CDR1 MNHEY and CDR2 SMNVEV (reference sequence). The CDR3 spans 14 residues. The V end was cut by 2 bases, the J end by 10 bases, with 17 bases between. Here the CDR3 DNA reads TGTGCCAGCAGTTTAGGGCCGGTCGCCGCCGACTACACCTTC. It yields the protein CASSLGPVAADYTF.

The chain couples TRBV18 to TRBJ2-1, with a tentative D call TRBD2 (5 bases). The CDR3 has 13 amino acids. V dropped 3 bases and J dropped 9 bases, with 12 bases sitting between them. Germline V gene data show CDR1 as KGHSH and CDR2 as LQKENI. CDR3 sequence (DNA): TGTGCCAGCTCACCGGATAGCGCCGGTGAGCAGTTCTTC. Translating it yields CASSPDSAGEQFF.

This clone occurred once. The CDR3 region has the DNA TGTGCCAGCAGCAATTGGAGGTCAGACAATCAGCCCCAGCATTTT. It encodes CASSNWRSDNQPQHF. This sequence joins TRBV5-6 and TRBJ1-5; no firm D call. Germline loops: CDR1 SGHDT, CDR2 YYEEEE. This CDR3 is built from 15 residues. Deletions cut 4 bases from V and 3 bases from J, with 14 bases between.

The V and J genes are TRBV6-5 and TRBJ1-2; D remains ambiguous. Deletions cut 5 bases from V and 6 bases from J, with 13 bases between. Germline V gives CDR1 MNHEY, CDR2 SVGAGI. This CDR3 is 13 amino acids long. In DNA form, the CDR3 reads TGTGCCAGCAGTCTCGGACGCATGAATGGCTACACCTTC. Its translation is CASSLGRMNGYTF.

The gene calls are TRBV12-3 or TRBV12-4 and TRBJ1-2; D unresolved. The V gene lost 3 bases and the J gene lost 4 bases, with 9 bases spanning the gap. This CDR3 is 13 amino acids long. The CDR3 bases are TGTGCCAGCAGTTTCCGGGGAGGCTATGGCTACACCTTC. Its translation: CASSFRGGYGYTF.

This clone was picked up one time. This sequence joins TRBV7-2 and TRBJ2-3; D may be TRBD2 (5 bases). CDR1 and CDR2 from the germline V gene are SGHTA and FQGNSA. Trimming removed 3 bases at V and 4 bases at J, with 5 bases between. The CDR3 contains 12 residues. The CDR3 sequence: CASSFSADTQYF. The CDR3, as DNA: TGTGCCAGCAGCTTTAGCGCAGATACGCAGTATTTT.

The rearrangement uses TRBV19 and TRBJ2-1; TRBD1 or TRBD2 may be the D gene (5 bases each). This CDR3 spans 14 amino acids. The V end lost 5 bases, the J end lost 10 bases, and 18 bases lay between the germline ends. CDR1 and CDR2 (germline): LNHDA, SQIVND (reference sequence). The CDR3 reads CASSVGKGTTEQFF. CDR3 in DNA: TGTGCCAGTAGTGTTGGGAAGGGGACCACGGAGCAGTTCTTC.

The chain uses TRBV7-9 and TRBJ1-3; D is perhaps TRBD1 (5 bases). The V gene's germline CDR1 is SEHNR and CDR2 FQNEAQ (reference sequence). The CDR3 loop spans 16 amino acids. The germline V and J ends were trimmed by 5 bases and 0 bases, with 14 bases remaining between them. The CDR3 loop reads CASSPSQGGSGNTIYF. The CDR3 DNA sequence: TGTGCCAGCAGCCCCTCCCAGGGAGGCTCTGGAAACACCATATATTTT.

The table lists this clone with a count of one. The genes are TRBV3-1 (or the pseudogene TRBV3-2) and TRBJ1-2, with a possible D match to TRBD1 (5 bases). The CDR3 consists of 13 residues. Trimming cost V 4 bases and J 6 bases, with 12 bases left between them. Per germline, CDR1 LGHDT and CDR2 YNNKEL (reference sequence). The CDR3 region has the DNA TGTGCCAGCAGCCGGGGTAGGGGCAATGGCTACACCTTC. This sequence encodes CASSRGRGNGYTF.

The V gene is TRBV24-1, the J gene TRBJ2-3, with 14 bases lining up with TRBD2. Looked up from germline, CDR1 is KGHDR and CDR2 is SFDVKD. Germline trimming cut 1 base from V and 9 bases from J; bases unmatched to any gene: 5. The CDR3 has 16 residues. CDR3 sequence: CATSDFGTSGSYTQYF. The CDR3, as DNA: TGTGCCACCAGTGATTTCGGGACTAGCGGGAGTTACACGCAGTATTTT.

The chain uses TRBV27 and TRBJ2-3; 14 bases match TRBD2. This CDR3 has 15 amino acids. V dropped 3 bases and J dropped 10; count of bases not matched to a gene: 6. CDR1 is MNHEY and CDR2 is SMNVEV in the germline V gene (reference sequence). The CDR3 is CASSLPTSGGAAQYF. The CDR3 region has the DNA TGTGCCAGCAGTTTGCCGACTAGCGGGGGGGCTGCGCAGTATTTT.

The CDR3 loop is CATSVGTSNQPQHF. Written as DNA, the CDR3 is TGTGCCACCAGTGTGGGGACTAGCAATCAGCCCCAGCATTTT. The chain recombines TRBV24-1 with TRBJ1-5; possible D gene TRBD1, 5 bases. The CDR3 sequence is 14 residues long. Germline V gives CDR1 KGHDR, CDR2 SFDVKD. The germline V and J ends were trimmed by 5 bases and 0 bases, with 7 bases remaining between them.

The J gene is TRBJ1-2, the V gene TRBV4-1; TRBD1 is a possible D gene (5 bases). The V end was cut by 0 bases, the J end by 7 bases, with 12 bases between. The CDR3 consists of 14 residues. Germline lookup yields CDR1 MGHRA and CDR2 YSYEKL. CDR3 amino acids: CASSQERGDGGYTF. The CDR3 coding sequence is TGCGCCAGCAGCCAAGAACGGGGGGATGGTGGCTACACCTTC.

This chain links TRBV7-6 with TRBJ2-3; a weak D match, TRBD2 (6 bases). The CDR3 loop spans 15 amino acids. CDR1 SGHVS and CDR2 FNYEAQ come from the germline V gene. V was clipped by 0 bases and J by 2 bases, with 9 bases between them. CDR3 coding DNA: TGTGCCAGCAGCTTAGCGCGGGGTTCCACAGATACGCAGTATTTT. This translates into CASSLARGSTDTQYF.

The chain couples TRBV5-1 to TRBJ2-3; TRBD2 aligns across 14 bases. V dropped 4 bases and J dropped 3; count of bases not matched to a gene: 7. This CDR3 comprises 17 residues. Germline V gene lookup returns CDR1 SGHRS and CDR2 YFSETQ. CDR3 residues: CASSPSRTSGGTDTQYF. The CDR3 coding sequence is TGCGCCAGCAGCCCATCTCGGACTAGCGGGGGGACAGATACGCAGTATTTT.

CDR3 sequence (DNA): TGTGCCAGTAGGAGGACAGAGCCTAGCAATCAGCCCCAGCATTTT. This translates into CASRRTEPSNQPQHF. This chain uses TRBV19 with TRBJ1-5; D perhaps matches TRBD1 (6 bases). Germline V CDR1 and CDR2: LNHDA, SQIVND (reference sequence). The length of the CDR3 is 15 residues. The V gene lost 6 bases and the J gene lost 0 bases, with 12 bases spanning the gap.

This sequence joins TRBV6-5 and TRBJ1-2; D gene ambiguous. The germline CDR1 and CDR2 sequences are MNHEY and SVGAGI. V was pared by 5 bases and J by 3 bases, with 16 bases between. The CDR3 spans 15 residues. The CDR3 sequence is CASSPSGGVYYGYTF. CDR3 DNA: TGTGCCAGCAGTCCGAGTGGTGGAGTATACTATGGCTACACCTTC.

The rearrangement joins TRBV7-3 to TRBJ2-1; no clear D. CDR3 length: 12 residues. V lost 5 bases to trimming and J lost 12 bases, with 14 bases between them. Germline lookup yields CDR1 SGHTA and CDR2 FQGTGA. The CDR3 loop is CASSAENTGQFF. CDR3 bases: TGTGCCAGCAGCGCCGAGAACACGGGGCAGTTCTTC.

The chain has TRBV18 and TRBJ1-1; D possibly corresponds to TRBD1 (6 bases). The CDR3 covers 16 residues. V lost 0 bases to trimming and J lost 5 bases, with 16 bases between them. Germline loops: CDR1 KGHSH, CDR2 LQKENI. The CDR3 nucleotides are TGTGCCAGCTCACCACCCCTCAGGACAGCAGGTACTGAAGCTTTCTTT. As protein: CASSPPLRTAGTEAFF.

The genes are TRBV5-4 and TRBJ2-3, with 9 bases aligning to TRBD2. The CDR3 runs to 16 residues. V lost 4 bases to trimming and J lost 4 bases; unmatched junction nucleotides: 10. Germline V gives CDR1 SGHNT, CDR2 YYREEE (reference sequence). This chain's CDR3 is CASSPPGLAVADTQYF. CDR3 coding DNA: TGTGCCAGCAGCCCCCCGGGACTAGCAGTGGCAGATACGCAGTATTTT.

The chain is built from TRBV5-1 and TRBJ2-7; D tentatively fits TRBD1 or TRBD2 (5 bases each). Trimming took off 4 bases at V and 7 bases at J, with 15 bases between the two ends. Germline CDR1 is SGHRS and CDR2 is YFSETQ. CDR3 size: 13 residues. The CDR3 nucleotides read TGCGCCAGCAGCCCGGTGGGGGTCCGGGAGCAGTACTTC. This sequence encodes CASSPVGVREQYF.

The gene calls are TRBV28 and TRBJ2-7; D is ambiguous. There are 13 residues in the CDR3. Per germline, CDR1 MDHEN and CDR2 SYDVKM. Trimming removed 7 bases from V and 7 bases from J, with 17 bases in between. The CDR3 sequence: CASKGPRSREQYF. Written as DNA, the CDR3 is TGTGCCAGCAAGGGCCCCCGCTCTCGTGAGCAGTACTTC. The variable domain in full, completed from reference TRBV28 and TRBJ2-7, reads DVKVTQSSRYLVKRTGEKVFLECVQDMDHENMFWYRQDPGLGLRLIYFSYDVKMKEKGDIPEGYSVSREKKERFSLILESASTNQTSMYLCASKGPRSREQYFGPGTRLTVT.

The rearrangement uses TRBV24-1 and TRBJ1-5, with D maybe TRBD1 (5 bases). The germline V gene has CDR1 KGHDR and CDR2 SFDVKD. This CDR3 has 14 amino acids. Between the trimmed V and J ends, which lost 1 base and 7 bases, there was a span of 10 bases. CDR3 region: CATSDFWGGQPQHF. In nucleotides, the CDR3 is TGTGCCACCAGTGATTTTTGGGGGGGGCAGCCCCAGCATTTT.

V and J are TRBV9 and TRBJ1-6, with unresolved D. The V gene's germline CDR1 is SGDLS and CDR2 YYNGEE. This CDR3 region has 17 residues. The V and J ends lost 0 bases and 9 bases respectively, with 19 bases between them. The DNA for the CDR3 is TGTGCCAGCAGCGTAGGTTCAGGACGCAGGTCCCCTTCACCCCTCCACTTT. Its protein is CASSVGSGRRSPSPLHF.

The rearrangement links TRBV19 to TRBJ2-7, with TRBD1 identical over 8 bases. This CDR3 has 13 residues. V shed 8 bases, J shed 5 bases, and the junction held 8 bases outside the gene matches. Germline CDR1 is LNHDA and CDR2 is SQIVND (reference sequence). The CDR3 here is CASADRGRNEQYF. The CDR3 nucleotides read TGTGCCAGTGCTGACAGGGGACGGAACGAGCAGTACTTC.